This TCR beta chain comes out of a study of blood T cells in healthy people across ages (dated by TCRdb to between 2014 and 2017). A note on the overall study: In model experiments, template switching captured roughly one uniquely barcoded TCR beta cDNA molecule for every two T cells. Age-related changes in TCR beta repertoire diversity were measured in the study by deep sequencing normalized with unique cDNA molecular identifiers. The donors were split into four age groups: young (average about 16 years), middle-aged (about 40), aged (around 67) and long-lived (roughly 88). To avoid experimental bias, donors of different ages were randomly spread across the sequencing lanes. For two donors (one aged 18 to 30 and one aged 80 or older), the study analyzed two additional independent replicas of 1 million unique cDNA reads from the same blood draw. Broader findings and caveats from the paper: Observed TCR beta diversity correlated strongly with the percentage of naive T cells measured by flow cytometry. Estimates of total diversity from one million sequenced T cells were regarded as lower bounds and underestimates. The long-lived group showed more naive CD4+ T cells, fewer expanded clones and increased TCR diversity than the aged group, suggesting age selection. The CMV infection status of donors was not known, potentially confounding age-related changes in expanded clonotypes. Observed TCR beta diversity per million T cells fell roughly linearly with age, and a significant reduction was already apparent by age roughly 40. Because profiling used bulk unsorted PBMCs, naive and antigen-experienced compartments could not be compared conclusively.

Sequences DFQATT (CDR1) and SNEGSKA (CDR2) are obtained from the germline V gene (reference sequence). V gives up 5 bases and J gives up 6 bases, and the segment between their germline ends measures 8 bases. Spanning cysteine to phenylalanine, the CDR3 consists of 11 amino acids. The entry retains the CDR3 DNA only, 33 bases that are in frame from base 1. This clonotype was picked up a small number of times. Its recognized antigen is unknown. The input lacks base qualities; no much larger clone sits a single base away. The protocol used for the library was 5' RACE. The instrument was an Illumina HiSeq 2500. The second PCR ran for roughly 7 to 12 cycles and used a J-beta primer mix along with a sample-barcoded 5' primer. Each TCR beta cDNA molecule received a unique molecular identifier from a template-switch 5' adaptor carrying 12 random nucleotides. Each sample yielded at least 3 million CDR3-containing paired-end reads. All of the RNA was converted into first-strand cDNA using the Mint cDNA synthesis kit, with a TRBC-specific oligonucleotide serving as the primer. Following uracil-DNA glycosylase treatment, all cDNA underwent a first 18-cycle PCR with the universal primers M1SS and BC2_uni_R. As for how the authors treated the data: Normalization of each sample was performed by random selection of 1 million high-quality reads, each carrying a distinct molecular identifier. Reads with shared molecular identifiers were discarded instead of being binned into consensus sequences. MiTCR, with a Q25 quality threshold and the strictest error-elimination algorithm, was used for CDR3 identification, clonotype clustering and error correction. A nonparametric unseen species model with Euler transformation was used to estimate a lower bound on total TCR beta diversity. In-frame beta chains were kept once TCRdb had trimmed the public reads at Q25 with fastp and called clones with MiXCR. For every CDR3 protein sequence, its rows merge into one entry that carries the most common genes and DNA. TCRdb, not the authors, supplied the V and J calls. This sample comprises 1.4 million to 1.5 million distinct CDR3 sequences, about 40% of them detected only once. Under 8% of the sample belongs to the ten largest clones.

The 39 donors, aged about 6 to 100 years, were systemically healthy Caucasian individuals from Russia. Ten milliliters of peripheral blood were drawn from each donor into EDTA-treated Vacutainer tubes. PBMCs were isolated by Ficoll-Paque density-gradient centrifugation, with at least 6 million obtained per sample. Trizol reagent was used to extract total RNA from the PBMCs, yielding at least 5.5 micrograms per sample. For every donor, flow cytometry on a PBMC aliquot measured the percentage of naive CD45RAhigh/CD27high T cells. Sequencing input: blood. The rearrangement combines TRBV20-1 with TRBJ2-1, with the identity of the D gene unclear. This clonotype was sampled from a woman aged 18-30 years in good health. The DNA reads as follows: TGCAGTGCTCCCAGATTCAATGAGCAGTTCTTC. Translated, this gives CSAPRFNEQFF.